The clone carrying this T cell receptor (beta chain) was seen a single time. Antigen specificity is unknown. The sample is drawn from a study of T-cell memory formation after mild COVID-19. Study conclusions and caveats: Still unconfirmed is whether the second-wave clones peaking on day 37 recognized SARS-CoV-2.

Using its own MiXCR run on the 5' RACE reads, TCRdb lists one record per CDR3 protein. The sample yields 300,000 to 400,000 distinct CDR3 sequences, 13% seen once. Germline V gene sequence: CDR1 MNHEY, CDR2 SVGEGT. The V gene end was trimmed by 1 base and the J gene end by 6 bases; junction bases not matched to a gene: 12. This CDR3 spans 17 amino acids. This receptor was identified in a man aged 18 to 29 who had mild COVID-19 (a few samples of this study predate the infection). Cell type and time point are not known. This rearrangement joins TRBV6-2 or TRBV6-3 to TRBJ1-5; 7 bases line up with TRBD1. The sample comprised PBMCs or a T cell subset sorted from them (not recorded which). CDR3 residues: CASSYFKSDRVGQPQHF. In nucleotides, the CDR3 is TGTGCCAGCAGTTACTTCAAAAGTGACAGGGTCGGTCAGCCCCAGCATTTT.